This TCR beta chain came from a study of cytomegalovirus exposure and HLA in healthy donors. The PCR used 60 Vbeta and 13 Jbeta primers. TCRdb's table, derived via immunoSEQ multiplex PCR, lists solely in-frame clones and lacks some. The data show roughly 120,000 clones, under 85% seen once. Germline V gene sequence: CDR1 SGDLS, CDR2 YYNGEE. V lost 0 bases, J lost 9 bases, and 16 bases lay in between. CDR3 size: 15 residues. The TCR originated in a woman between 18 and 29 years old in good health and CMV-seronegative. Sequencing input: PBMCs. V and J are TRBV9 and TRBJ2-1; weak D call: TRBD2 (7 bases). The chain's CDR3 is CASSVVGGGPVEQFF. The CDR3 DNA reads TGTGCCAGCAGCGTAGTTGGGGGGGGGCCGGTTGAGCAGTTCTTC.